This T cell receptor beta chain was captured in a study of cytomegalovirus exposure and HLA in healthy donors. Study-level points and caveats: Presence/absence results assume similar sequencing depth per donor, which may not hold. In an earlier analysis, in fewer than 700 donors, most V segments appeared productive either ~87% or ~30% of the time. Common viral pathogens seemed, in a later analysis, to connect with several of the most significant clusters.

In the case of this clone: The antigen is not known. Relative to the germline gene, one junction end is altered; a read error may explain this.

PCR involved 60 Vbeta and 13 Jbeta primers. This table comes from immunoSEQ multiplex PCR, and its TCRdb copy is limited to in-frame clones, with some not included. The table has about 190,000 clones, over 60% seen once; the top ten hold approximately 5%. The CDR3 runs to 16 residues. Germline CDR1 reads SEHNR; CDR2 reads FQNEAQ (reference sequence). Source material: PBMCs. The V gene is TRBV7-9, the J gene TRBJ1-6, with D tentatively TRBD1 (5 bases). The clonotype comes from a young man in good health and CMV-seropositive. The DNA of the CDR3 is TGTTCCAGCAGCTTTGACAGTAGCTCCTATAATTCACCCCTCCACTTT. Translated, it gives CSSSFDSSSYNSPLHF.